The subject of this entry is one T cell receptor beta chain. Noted time point: pre-sensitization, week 0. As to treatment: therapeutic diphenylcyclopropenone sensitization with weekly scalp DPC. TCRdb reprocessed the RACE reads with MiXCR, giving one entry per CDR3 protein. This sample has 89,000 or so distinct CDR3 sequences, with 8.5% found just once. These data belong to a study of human T cells and chemical hapten exposure. The CDR3 totals 14 residues. Trimming shortened V by 8 bases and J by 2 bases, and 16 bases separated the two germline ends. The germline CDR1 and CDR2 sequences are SNHLY and FYNNEI.

The TCR originated in a man aged 40-49 years with alopecia areata. Some clones in this sample may be carry-over from other donors' samples. The material was whole blood, obtained in connection with sensitization to the hapten diphenylcyclopropenone (DPC). The V gene is TRBV2, the J gene TRBJ2-7, with D possibly being TRBD1 or TRBD2 (7 bases each). The DNA for the CDR3 is TGTGCCAGCTCTCCCGGGGGGACAGCCTACGAGCAGTACTTC. It translates to CASSPGGTAYEQYF.